Presented here are 10 T cell receptor beta chains from one specimen sequenced in a study of blood T cell repertoires in COVID-19. Only in-frame clones appear in the TCRdb table, and some are missing; sequencing was by immunoSEQ multiplex PCR. The data contain over 55,000 clones, more than 75% of them singletons. The specimen was peripheral blood. These receptors were taken from a human donor in a cohort sampled during active COVID-19.

The J gene is TRBJ2-5, the V gene TRBV11-2, with D unresolved. Per germline, CDR1 SGHAT and CDR2 FQNNGV. The V gene lost 2 bases and the J gene lost 5 bases, with 6 bases spanning the gap. The length of the CDR3 is 12 residues. CDR3 sequence (DNA): TGTGCCAGCAGCTTAATCGCGGAGACCCAGTACTTC. It encodes CASSLIAETQYF.

This chain joins TRBV27 and TRBJ1-2; 10 positions agree with TRBD1. Germline trimming cut 6 bases from V and 2 bases from J; bases unmatched to any gene: 12. CDR1 MNHEY and CDR2 SMNVEV come from the germline V gene (reference sequence). This CDR3 is 17 amino acids long. CDR3: CASSPRPLGQGNYGYTF. CDR3 coding DNA: TGTGCCAGCAGCCCCCGCCCTTTGGGACAGGGGAACTATGGCTACACCTTC.

The chain joins TRBV25-1 to TRBJ1-4; 8 bases are shared with TRBD1. CDR3 length: 17 residues. The germline CDR1 and CDR2 sequences are MGHDK and SYGVNS. Losses at the gene ends were 11 bases for V and 8 bases for J; bases not matched to a gene: 22. CDR3 DNA sequence: TGTGCCGCCGCCCAAGCTTCGGGTCAGGGGGCTCGGGAAAAACTGTTTTTT. The encoded protein is CAAAQASGQGAREKLFF.

The CDR3 spells CASSPGTGRDSGNTIYF. The CDR3 DNA reads as TGCGCCAGCAGCCCGGGGACAGGACGAGACTCTGGAAACACCATATATTTT. The J gene is TRBJ1-3, the V gene TRBV4-3, with 8 positions matching TRBD1. CDR1 LGHNA and CDR2 YSLEER come from the germline V gene. V lost 4 bases and J lost 0; bases outside the gene matches: 8. This CDR3 region has 17 residues.

The genes are TRBV4-2 and TRBJ1-2; tentative D call: TRBD1 (5 bases). The CDR3 has 15 residues. Germline CDR1 is LGHNA and CDR2 is YNFKEQ. The germline V and J ends were trimmed by 0 bases and 4 bases, with 12 bases remaining between them. The CDR3 region has the DNA TGTGCCAGCAGCCAAGAGTTCAGGGCCGGCTATGGCTACACCTTC. Translating it yields CASSQEFRAGYGYTF.

The J gene is TRBJ2-3, the V gene TRBV28; 8 nucleotides align to TRBD1. The J segment lost 5 bases and the V segment lost 7 bases, leaving 14 bases of the junction unmatched. CDR3 length: 16 amino acids. CDR1 MDHEN and CDR2 SYDVKM come from the germline V gene. CDR3 bases: TGTGCCAGCATTCCGGGACAGGTCCCTGGGGGAGATACGCAGTATTTT. Amino acid sequence: CASIPGQVPGGDTQYF.

V gene TRBV6-2 or TRBV6-3 combines with J gene TRBJ1-3; D is unresolved. From germline, CDR1 is MNHEY and CDR2 SVGEGT. There are 18 residues in the CDR3. V was pared by 2 bases and J by 7 bases, with 24 bases between. The CDR3 loop reads CASSYEGSQVAGSNTIYF. The CDR3 coding sequence is TGTGCCAGCAGTTACGAGGGCTCGCAGGTTGCGGGCTCCAACACCATATATTTT.

This clone appeared once. This chain connects TRBV5-6 to TRBJ1-3; D possibly corresponds to TRBD1 (6 bases). Looked up from germline, CDR1 is SGHDT and CDR2 is YYEEEE. CDR3 length: 16 residues. The V and J ends lost 4 bases and 0 bases respectively, with 14 bases between them. CDR3 coding DNA: TGTGCCAGCAGCGAGGGACATTTACCCTCTGGAAACACCATATATTTT. Its translation is CASSEGHLPSGNTIYF.

The chain uses TRBV5-4 and TRBJ1-1, with D perhaps TRBD1 (5 bases). Germline V gene lookup returns CDR1 SGHNT and CDR2 YYREEE (reference sequence). This CDR3 comprises 15 residues. Between the trimmed V and J ends, which lost 2 bases and 4 bases, there was a span of 15 bases. The DNA for the CDR3 is TGTGCCAGCAGCTTTTCAGGAGGGGCCGGCACTGAAGCTTTCTTT. Amino acid sequence: CASSFSGGAGTEAFF.

This clone was picked up one time. This chain links TRBV2 with TRBJ2-1; possible D gene TRBD2, 6 bases. V was trimmed by 6 bases and J by 0 bases, leaving 12 bases between them. The germline gives CDR1 SNHLY, CDR2 FYNNEI. This CDR3 region has 15 residues. CDR3 bases: TGTGCCAGCAGGGAGGGACGGATCTCCTACAATGAGCAGTTCTTC. Protein sequence: CASREGRISYNEQFF.